These 22 T cell receptor beta chains were sequenced from one sample in a study of T cells after yellow fever vaccination. TCRdb fed the 5' RACE reads into MiXCR, producing one record per CDR3 protein. The sample yields roughly 11,000 distinct CDR3 sequences, under 6.5% seen once. The material was PBMCs, either bulk or a sorted T-cell subset (CD4+, CD8+, memory, or dextramer-sorted; not recorded which), obtained on the day of the yellow fever booster vaccination. The receptors shown here come from a man aged 25-45 years who received the YFV17D yellow fever vaccine.

This clonotype qualifies as medium-sized. V is TRBV15 and J is TRBJ2-1, with TRBD1 matching over 8 bases. Germline lookup yields CDR1 LNHNV and CDR2 YYDKDF (reference sequence). The CDR3 is 15 residues long. Trimming at V came to 3 bases and at J to 9 bases, leaving 10 bases not matched to a gene. The CDR3 nucleotides read TGTGCCACCAGCAGTGGGCGGCAGGGGGCTGGTGAGCAGTTCTTC. This codes for CATSSGRQGAGEQFF.

By proportion, this clonotype is medium-sized. This chain links TRBV28 with TRBJ2-5; D possibly corresponds to TRBD2 (6 bases). Germline V gene lookup returns CDR1 MDHEN and CDR2 SYDVKM. The CDR3 is 13 amino acids. The V gene lost 4 bases and the J gene lost 4 bases, with 10 bases spanning the gap. CDR3 sequence (DNA): TGTGCCAGCAGTTCAGGGACTGTAGAGACCCAGTACTTC. Translated: CASSSGTVETQYF. Looking up the rest from reference TRBV28 and TRBJ2-5 gives the full variable domain: DVKVTQSSRYLVKRTGEKVFLECVQDMDHENMFWYRQDPGLGLRLIYFSYDVKMKEKGDIPEGYSVSREKKERFSLILESASTNQTSMYLCASSSGTVETQYFGPGTRLLVL.

Many counts were recorded for this clonotype. The genes are TRBV12-3 or TRBV12-4 and TRBJ2-1, with 11 bases matching TRBD2. CDR3 size: 15 residues. J was trimmed by 5 bases and V by 5 bases; bases with no gene match: 5. The CDR3 nucleotides read TGTGCCAGCAGTCAGGGACTAGCGGAAAACAATGAGCAGTTCTTC. Translation: CASSQGLAENNEQFF.

This clonotype has ten or more counts. This chain uses TRBV12-3 or TRBV12-4 with TRBJ1-2; D is unresolved. This CDR3 spans 14 amino acids. The ends were cut back, 4 bases at V and 8 bases at J, with 17 bases in the middle. The CDR3 DNA reads TGTGCCAGCAGTTCCTCGACCGGTTTAGGGGGCTACACCTTC. Amino acids: CASSSSTGLGGYTF.

This clonotype qualifies as medium-sized (0.01 to 0.1%). The genes are TRBV12-3 or TRBV12-4 and TRBJ1-5, with TRBD1 identical over 7 bases. CDR3 size: 14 residues. J was trimmed by 5 bases and V by 6 bases; bases with no gene match: 7. The chain's CDR3 is CASREETGDQPQHF. CDR3 DNA: TGTGCCAGCAGGGAAGAAACAGGGGATCAGCCCCAGCATTTT.

This clonotype is labeled medium-sized. The chain combines TRBV12-3 or TRBV12-4 with TRBJ2-7, with 9 bases aligning to TRBD1. This CDR3 has 13 residues. The V and J ends lost 7 bases and 7 bases, in that order; junction bases with no gene match: 8. In nucleotides, the CDR3 is TGTGCCAGCACCCGACAGGGGGTAGGGGAGCAGTACTTC. Translation gives CASTRQGVGEQYF.

This clonotype was detected ten times or more. The chain uses TRBV12-5 and TRBJ1-1; D not resolved. The CDR3 loop spans 13 amino acids. V was clipped by 5 bases and J by 1 base, with 8 bases between them. The germline gives CDR1 LGHNT, CDR2 FRNRAP. This chain's CDR3 is CASGNSPNTEAFF. The CDR3 nucleotides are TGTGCTAGTGGTAACTCACCGAACACTGAAGCTTTCTTT. The entire variable domain, with the rest obtained from reference TRBV12-5 and TRBJ1-1, is as follows: DARVTQTPRHKVTEMGQEVTMRCQPILGHNTVFWYRQTMMQGLELLAYFRNRAPLDDSGMPKDRFSAEMPDATLATLKIQPSEPRDSAVYFCASGNSPNTEAFFGQGTRLTVV.

This clonotype has just a few counts. V and J are TRBV12-3 or TRBV12-4 and TRBJ2-2; TRBD1 agrees at 9 bases. V was pared by 2 bases and J by 4 bases, with 14 bases of the junction left unmatched. The CDR3 is 19 residues long. The CDR3 region is CASSLWAKKQGAGTGELFF. Here the CDR3 DNA reads TGTGCCAGCAGTTTATGGGCCAAGAAACAGGGGGCGGGCACCGGGGAGCTGTTTTTT.

Many counts were recorded for this clonotype. The chain joins TRBV7-8 to TRBJ2-1; no clear D gene. The CDR3 covers 13 residues. V gave up 1 base and J gave up 2 bases, with 3 bases separating them. CDR1 and CDR2 from the germline V gene are SGHVS and FQNEAQ. The CDR3 bases are TGTGCCAGCAGCTTAGGGACCTACAATGAGCAGTTCTTC. It is translated as CASSLGTYNEQFF.

This clonotype counts as medium-sized (0.01 to 0.1%). The J gene is TRBJ1-2, the V gene TRBV5-1, with D unresolved. Germline loops: CDR1 SGHRS, CDR2 YFSETQ. The CDR3 runs 14 residues. V lost 4 bases to trimming and J lost 3 bases, with 13 bases between them. The CDR3 DNA reads as TGCGCCAGCAGCCAGCTTGTGACCGACTATGGCTACACCTTC. Amino acid sequence: CASSQLVTDYGYTF. Combining the CDR3 with reference TRBV5-1 and TRBJ1-2 gives the whole variable domain KAGVTQTPRYLIKTRGQQVTLSCSPISGHRSVSWYQQTPGQGLQFLFEYFSETQRNKGNFPGRFSGRQFSNSRSEMNVSTLELGDSALYLCASSQLVTDYGYTFGSGTRLTVV.

Turning to this clonotype: This may arise from a read error, as a much more abundant clone is one base away. The rearrangement joins TRBV6-2 or TRBV6-3 to TRBJ2-2; D is undetermined. Trimming removed 10 bases at V and 9 bases at J, with 12 bases between. CDR1 is MNHEY and CDR2 is SVGEGT in the germline V gene. This CDR3 has 11 amino acids. The CDR3 DNA sequence: TGTGCCAACACTAACAAAAGGGAGCTGTTTTTT. Its protein product is CANTNKRELFF.

At least ten counts were recorded for this clonotype. V gene TRBV20-1 combines with J gene TRBJ1-4; 7 nucleotides agree with TRBD1. Germline lookup yields CDR1 DFQATT and CDR2 SNEGSKA (reference sequence). V was pared by 4 bases and J by 4 bases, with 3 bases of the junction left unmatched. This CDR3 has 13 residues. CDR3 in amino acids: CSAKRQGNEKLFF. The CDR3 region has the DNA TGCAGTGCTAAACGACAGGGTAATGAAAAACTGTTTTTT.

Judged by abundance, this clonotype is medium-sized. The chain carries TRBV15 and TRBJ1-3; D remains unclear. The CDR3 is 13 residues long. V lost 5 bases, J lost 4 bases, and 9 bases lay in between. Germline V gene data show CDR1 as LNHNV and CDR2 as YYDKDF (reference sequence). The CDR3 reads CATSSIGGNTIYF. CDR3 DNA: TGTGCCACCAGCTCCATAGGAGGAAACACCATATATTTT.

This clonotype was seen a handful of times. The V and J genes are TRBV20-1 and TRBJ2-1; 12 bases agree with TRBD2. The germline V gene has CDR1 DFQATT and CDR2 SNEGSKA (reference sequence). V dropped 3 bases and J dropped 6; count of bases not matched to a gene: 6. The CDR3 is 15 amino acids. The DNA of the CDR3 is TGCAGTGCTAGGGCACTAGCGGGAGGTGTCAATGAGCAGTTCTTC. It is translated as CSARALAGGVNEQFF.

By sample fraction, this clonotype is medium-sized. This chain connects TRBV20-1 to TRBJ2-7; no reliable D call. This CDR3 has 8 amino acids. Deletions cut 6 bases from V and 12 bases from J, with 9 bases between. The germline V gene has CDR1 DFQATT and CDR2 SNEGSKA (reference sequence). The CDR3 here is CSAYDPYF. CDR3 bases: TGCAGTGCCTATGACCCGTACTTC.

This clonotype came up many times. V is TRBV29-1 and J is TRBJ1-1; 9 bases agree with TRBD1. Losses at the gene ends were 7 bases for V and 4 bases for J; bases not matched to a gene: 7. The length of the CDR3 is 13 residues. The germline V gene encodes CDR1 SQVTM and CDR2 ANQGSEA. The CDR3 loop is CSAGQGPSTEAFF. CDR3 DNA: TGCAGCGCCGGACAGGGGCCCAGCACTGAAGCTTTCTTT.

This sequence joins TRBV2 and TRBJ2-7; no clear D. The CDR3 has 10 amino acids. Germline V gene data show CDR1 as SNHLY and CDR2 as FYNNEI. Trimming removed 4 bases from V and 13 bases from J, with 11 bases in between. Written as DNA, the CDR3 is TGTGCCAGCAGTGTAGTCAGCCATTACTTC. It encodes CASSVVSHYF.

The table lists this clonotype with many counts. CDR3 DNA: TGTGCCAGCAGCCGGACAGCGTCCTACGAGCAGTACTTC. This encodes CASSRTASYEQYF. This chain connects TRBV3-1 to TRBJ2-7; tentatively, D is TRBD1 (6 bases). Trimming shortened V by 4 bases and J by 1 base, and 8 bases separated the two germline ends. The germline V gene has CDR1 LGHDT and CDR2 YNNKEL (reference sequence). The CDR3 has 13 residues.

This clonotype appeared many times. This rearrangement joins TRBV7-2 to TRBJ2-7; D gene uncertain. CDR1 and CDR2 from the germline V gene are SGHTA and FQGNSA. V was clipped by 5 bases and J by 2 bases, with 10 bases between them. This CDR3 comprises 13 residues. CDR3 in amino acids: CASSPAGPYEQYF. DNA for the CDR3: TGTGCCAGCAGCCCTGCCGGACCCTACGAGCAGTACTTC. Full variable domain (missing parts from reference TRBV7-2 and TRBJ2-7): GAGVSQSPSNKVTEKGKDVELRCDPISGHTALYWYRQSLGQGLEFLIYFQGNSAPDKSGLPSDRFSAERTGGSVSTLTIQRTQQEDSAVYLCASSPAGPYEQYFGPGTRLTVT.

By proportion, this clonotype is medium-sized. The V call is TRBV27, the J call TRBJ2-7, with 7 bases identical to TRBD1. The CDR3 consists of 13 residues. CDR1 MNHEY and CDR2 SMNVEV come from the germline V gene (reference sequence). Germline trimming cut 3 bases from V and 1 base from J; bases unmatched to any gene: 0. CDR3 protein: CASSLDRSYEQYF. CDR3 DNA: TGTGCCAGCAGTTTGGACAGGTCCTACGAGCAGTACTTC.

This clonotype has a count of ten or more. J is TRBJ1-1 and V is TRBV25-1, with unresolved D. Trimming removed 7 bases from V and 1 base from J, with 13 bases in between. Looked up from germline, CDR1 is MGHDK and CDR2 is SYGVNS. The CDR3 totals 14 residues. The DNA for the CDR3 is TGTGCCAGCACCCCGGTCGGGCGGAACACTGAAGCTTTCTTT. Protein: CASTPVGRNTEAFF.

This clonotype was found many times. The V call is TRBV27, the J call TRBJ2-3; D tentatively fits TRBD1 or TRBD2 (5 bases each). CDR1 MNHEY and CDR2 SMNVEV come from the germline V gene (reference sequence). V lost 2 bases and J lost 9, with 15 bases in between. The CDR3 covers 14 residues. The CDR3 protein is CASSLGGRHSTQYF. CDR3 in DNA: TGTGCCAGCAGTTTAGGGGGTCGCCATAGCACGCAGTATTTT.